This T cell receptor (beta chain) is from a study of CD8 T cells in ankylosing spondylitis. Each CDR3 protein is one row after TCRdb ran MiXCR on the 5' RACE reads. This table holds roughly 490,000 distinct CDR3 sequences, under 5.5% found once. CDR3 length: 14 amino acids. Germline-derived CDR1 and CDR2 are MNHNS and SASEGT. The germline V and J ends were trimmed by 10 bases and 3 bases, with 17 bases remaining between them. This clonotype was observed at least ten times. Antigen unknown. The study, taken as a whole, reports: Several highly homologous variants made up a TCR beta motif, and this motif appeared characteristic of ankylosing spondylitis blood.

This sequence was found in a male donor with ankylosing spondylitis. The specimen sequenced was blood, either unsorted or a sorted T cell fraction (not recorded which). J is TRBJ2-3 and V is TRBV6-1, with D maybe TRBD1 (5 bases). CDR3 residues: CATCRVWPTDTQYF. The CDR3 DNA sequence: TGTGCCACCTGCAGGGTTTGGCCAACAGATACGCAGTATTTT.